One T cell receptor beta chain is described in this entry. Germline-derived CDR1 and CDR2 are ENHRY and SYGVKD. The CDR3 is made up of 14 amino acids. J was trimmed by 0 bases and V by 6 bases; bases with no gene match: 4. In the original workflow: Amplifying reference gene primers gave estimates of nucleated cell counts. The repertoire was sequenced with immunoSEQ multiplex PCR; TCRdb's copy has only in-frame clones and lacks some. V and J calls and clone size are as listed in that table; D and trimming were resolved from the DNA. Of roughly 60,000 clones listed, over 80% are singletons. The sample is drawn from a study of blood T cell repertoires in COVID-19. On the study more broadly: Donors in the United States, Italy and Spain gave samples during acute or convalescent COVID-19. In each case, the material was cDNA or gDNA derived from T cells, B-cell-depleted T cells, or PBMCs.

Material for sequencing was peripheral blood. V is TRBV10-3 and J is TRBJ1-2, with 7 bases that match TRBD1. This sequence originates from a man aged 30-40 years with COVID-19, enrolled during active disease. CDR3 coding DNA: TGTGCCATCAGCAACAGGGGCACTAACTATGGCTACACCTTC. Its translation: CAISNRGTNYGYTF.